The rows below give T cell receptor beta chains drawn from one sample of a study of blood T cell repertoires in COVID-19. The repertoire was sequenced with immunoSEQ multiplex PCR; TCRdb's copy has only in-frame clones and lacks some. The repertoire holds 250,000 to 300,000 clones, with approximately 79% as singletons. What was sequenced was PBMCs or T cells enriched from blood (not recorded which). These receptors were collected from a man aged 25 to 40 with acute COVID-19. Both conserved end residues are part of each CDR3. The order of the fields is D gene, clone size, V gene, J gene, CDR3 protein, CDR3 DNA. D genes are given only for firm matches. Rows may omit the clone size; those that give it use once, few, many or a size class.

D: -
size: -
V: TRBV5-6
J: TRBJ1-2
CDR3: CASSLVRFNYGYTF
DNA: TGTGCCAGCAGCTTGGTCAGGTTTAACTATGGCTACACCTTC

D: TRBD1
size: -
V: TRBV7-3
J: TRBJ2-1
CDR3: CASSSTGTVVNEQFF
DNA: TGTGCCAGCAGCTCAACCGGGACAGTAGTTAATGAGCAGTTCTTC

D: -
size: -
V: TRBV4-1
J: TRBJ1-3
CDR3: CASSHTGNGNTIYF
DNA: TGCGCCAGCAGCCATACAGGGAACGGAAACACCATATATTTT

D: TRBD2
size: -
V: TRBV4-3
J: TRBJ2-3
CDR3: CASSPKPTSGNADTQYF
DNA: TGCGCCAGCAGCCCAAAACCGACTAGCGGGAACGCAGATACGCAGTATTTT

D: TRBD2
size: -
V: TRBV3-1/TRBV3-2
J: TRBJ2-5
CDR3: CASSQVAGVVAETQYF
DNA: TGTGCCAGCAGCCAAGTAGCGGGAGTGGTCGCGGAGACCCAGTACTTC

D: -
size: -
V: TRBV19
J: TRBJ2-4
CDR3: CASSIGRHTLAKNIQYF
DNA: TGTGCCAGTAGTATAGGGCGGCATACCCTAGCCAAAAACATTCAGTACTTC

D: -
size: few
V: TRBV5-1
J: TRBJ2-3
CDR3: CASSLRGTYTDTQYF
DNA: TGCGCCAGCAGCTTGCGGGGGACGTACACAGATACGCAGTATTTT

D: TRBD1
size: -
V: TRBV29-1
J: TRBJ1-2
CDR3: CSVDTGGTYGYTF
DNA: TGCAGCGTTGATACAGGGGGGACCTATGGCTACACCTTC

D: TRBD1
size: -
V: TRBV9
J: TRBJ2-1
CDR3: CASRSTGVDNEQFF
DNA: TGTGCCAGCAGATCGACAGGGGTGGACAATGAGCAGTTCTTC

D: -
size: -
V: TRBV28
J: TRBJ1-2
CDR3: CASGKISGNYGYTF
DNA: TGTGCCAGCGGCAAGATCTCAGGGAACTATGGCTACACCTTC

D: -
size: -
V: TRBV21-1
J: TRBJ2-3
CDR3: CASSKNSRGHTDTQYF
DNA: TGTGCCAGCAGCAAAAATAGTAGGGGACACACAGATACGCAGTATTTT

D: -
size: -
V: TRBV7-9
J: TRBJ2-1
CDR3: CASSLPSNEQFF
DNA: TGTGCCAGCAGCCTCCCCTCCAATGAGCAGTTCTTC

D: -
size: -
V: TRBV12-3/TRBV12-4
J: TRBJ1-5
CDR3: CASTPDGQRAQHF
DNA: TGTGCCAGCACCCCGGACGGACAGAGGGCCCAGCATTTT

D: -
size: -
V: TRBV19
J: TRBJ1-5
CDR3: CASNRNRDSVNYQPQHF
DNA: TGTGCCAGTAACCGAAACCGGGACTCCGTCAATTATCAGCCCCAGCATTTT

D: TRBD1
size: -
V: TRBV2
J: TRBJ1-5
CDR3: CASRTGTGSQPQHF
DNA: TGTGCCAGCCGAACCGGGACAGGGAGTCAGCCCCAGCATTTT

D: -
size: -
V: TRBV7-9
J: TRBJ1-1
CDR3: CASSLTSADTEAFF
DNA: TGTGCCAGCAGCTTAACTTCTGCGGACACTGAAGCTTTCTTT

D: -
size: -
V: TRBV7-9
J: TRBJ2-3
CDR3: CASTDRGTEDTQYF
DNA: TGTGCCAGCACCGACCGGGGGACGGAAGATACGCAGTATTTT

D: -
size: -
V: TRBV20-1
J: TRBJ1-2
CDR3: CSARDPLGYTF
DNA: TGCAGTGCTAGAGATCCGTTAGGCTACACCTTC

D: -
size: -
V: TRBV7-9
J: TRBJ2-2
CDR3: CASSLAQVGNGELFF
DNA: TGTGCCAGCAGCTTAGCGCAGGTTGGAAACGGGGAGCTGTTTTTT

D: -
size: -
V: TRBV11-2
J: TRBJ2-2
CDR3: CASSLSWELFF
DNA: TGTGCCAGCAGCTTATCTTGGGAGCTGTTTTTT

D: -
size: -
V: TRBV5-4
J: TRBJ2-5
CDR3: CASSLGATETQYF
DNA: TGTGCCAGCAGCTTGGGGGCAACAGAGACCCAGTACTTC

D: TRBD2
size: -
V: TRBV9
J: TRBJ2-1
CDR3: CASSSGRAASNEQFF
DNA: TGTGCCAGCAGCAGCGGGAGGGCCGCGAGCAATGAGCAGTTCTTC